This TCR beta chain was documented in a study of response to subunit inactivated influenza vaccine. As to this clonotype: The antigen is not known.

Trimming cost V 3 bases and J 9 bases, with 17 bases left between them. The germline V gene has CDR1 DFQATT and CDR2 SNEGSKA (reference sequence). The CDR3 covers 13 residues. TCRdb recomputed calls from the RT-PCR reads with MiXCR, one row per CDR3 protein. The repertoire holds 800,000 to 1,000,000 distinct CDR3 sequences, less than 25% seen once, with about a tenth in the top ten. Study-wide results and limits: Authors suggested seasonal influenza vaccinations each recruit few new T cells.

The sample in question was PBMCs from blood, obtained 5 days after vaccination. V usage is TRBV20-1 and J usage is TRBJ2-5, with D possibly matching TRBD2 (6 bases). This TCR was recovered from a man in his fifties who received an inactivated influenza vaccine. The CDR3 DNA sequence: TGCAGTGCTAGGCGGGACCTCGTGAGATCCCAGTACTTC. It encodes CSARRDLVRSQYF.